This TCR beta chain was sequenced during a study of naive and memory T cell subsets. The study, taken as a whole, reports: Naive repertoires, especially CD8, held a few larger clonotypes, possibly memory cells re-expressing CD45RA.

An equimolar mix of two oligonucleotides served as the beta constant-region primer for TRBC1 and TRBC2. Four rounds of PCR amplified the ligated cDNA using nested alpha and beta constant-region primers plus SP2. TCRdb itself ran the UMI-ligation and nested PCR reads through MiXCR, one entry per CDR3 protein. There are approximately 100,000 distinct CDR3 sequences in the sample; roughly 14% occur only once, and around 2.8% lies in the top ten. CD4+ T cell IFNgamma after overnight CMV lysate exposure gave donor CMV status. To note about this clonotype: What it binds is not known.

CDR3 length: 15 residues. Trimming left V 1 base short and J 0 bases short, with 9 bases between. The germline V gene encodes CDR1 LNHDA and CDR2 SQIVND (reference sequence). This receptor was taken from a human donor in good health. The sequenced sample was naive CD8+ T cells from blood. The chain combines TRBV19 with TRBJ1-2; no reliable D call. The chain's CDR3 is CASSIVHRTNYGYTF. The CDR3 DNA sequence: TGTGCCAGTAGTATAGTCCACAGAACTAACTATGGCTACACCTTC.